One and the same sample provided the 16 T cell receptor beta chains below, sequenced in a study of identical twins. TCRdb ran MiXCR on the 5' RACE reads and lists one entry per CDR3 protein. The table has around 650,000 distinct CDR3 sequences, roughly 7.1% seen once. These records were also assigned to another study, of yellow fever vaccine responses in identical twins.

The source material was PBMCs. These receptors were taken from a woman in her late teens or twenties in good health.

The rearrangement joins TRBV29-1 to TRBJ2-5; no clear D. V was cut by 4 bases and J by 5 bases, with 8 bases left in between. CDR1 and CDR2 (germline): SQVTM, ANQGSEA. This CDR3 is 11 amino acids long. CDR3 DNA: TGCAGCGTTGGAATCTTGGAGACCCAGTACTTC. Translating it yields CSVGILETQYF.

This clonotype was recorded a few times. J is TRBJ1-1 and V is TRBV2; D ambiguous. V dropped 3 bases and J dropped 7 bases, with 9 bases sitting between them. This CDR3 has 12 residues. CDR1 is SNHLY and CDR2 is FYNNEI in the germline V gene. The CDR3 protein is CASSDTKFEAFF. The CDR3 DNA follows: TGTGCCAGCAGTGATACCAAGTTTGAAGCTTTCTTT.

The chain has TRBV2 and TRBJ2-2; D might be TRBD2 (6 bases). This CDR3 contains 14 residues. Between the trimmed V and J ends, which lost 8 bases and 4 bases, there was a span of 14 bases. CDR1 and CDR2 from the germline V gene are SNHLY and FYNNEI. The CDR3 DNA reads TGTGCCAGCCGGGACTCAATATCCACCGGGGAGCTGTTTTTT. It encodes CASRDSISTGELFF.

This chain uses TRBV4-2 with TRBJ2-1; 8 positions match TRBD2. The CDR3 is 13 amino acids. Germline V gives CDR1 LGHNA, CDR2 YNFKEQ. The V gene end was trimmed by 6 bases and the J gene end by 6 bases; junction bases not matched to a gene: 4. The CDR3 is CASRSSGANEQFF. DNA of the CDR3: TGTGCCAGCAGGAGTAGCGGGGCCAATGAGCAGTTCTTC.

Note on this clonotype: One junction end does not reproduce the germline sequence, and a read error may be involved. V is TRBV25-1 and J is TRBJ1-4; unclear D gene. CDR3 length equals 13 residues. Germline V lookup: CDR1 MGHDK, CDR2 SYGVNS. The CDR3 here is CASSRRDNEKLFF. CDR3 bases: TGTGCCAGCAGTCGGCGGGATAATGAAAAACTATTTTTT.

V usage is TRBV28 and J usage is TRBJ1-5; TRBD1 agrees at 10 bases. Germline V CDR1 and CDR2: MDHEN, SYDVKM. The CDR3 totals 16 residues. V lost 6 bases, J lost 7 bases, and 12 bases stayed unmatched. The CDR3 DNA is TGTGCCAGCAGGCCTCAATCGGGACAGGGGAGGCAGCCCCAGCATTTT. Amino acid sequence: CASRPQSGQGRQPQHF.

The chain links TRBV7-6 to TRBJ2-7; 9 nucleotides agree with TRBD1. V lost 5 bases and J lost 2; bases outside the gene matches: 7. Germline V gives CDR1 SGHVS, CDR2 FNYEAQ. The CDR3 loop spans 15 amino acids. Written as DNA, the CDR3 is TGTGCCAGCAGCCCGCACGGGACAGGGCCCTACGAGCAGTACTTC. Translated: CASSPHGTGPYEQYF.

V and J are TRBV28 and TRBJ1-4, with D perhaps TRBD1 (6 bases). The ends were cut back, 4 bases at V and 4 bases at J, with 10 bases in the middle. The germline gives CDR1 MDHEN, CDR2 SYDVKM. There are 14 residues in the CDR3. The CDR3 region is CASSSGHRNEKLFF. The CDR3 DNA reads TGTGCCAGCAGTTCGGGACACCGTAATGAAAAACTGTTTTTT.

This clonotype has ten or more counts. The chain couples TRBV20-1 to TRBJ2-7; tentatively, D is TRBD2 (5 bases). Germline values: CDR1 DFQATT, CDR2 SNEGSKA (reference sequence). CDR3 length equals 13 residues. With 3 bases removed from V and 2 bases from J, the gap between germline ends came to 11 bases. This CDR3 is CSASASSAYEQYF. The DNA for the CDR3 is TGCAGTGCTAGCGCTAGCTCAGCCTACGAGCAGTACTTC.

At least ten counts were recorded for this clonotype. The V and J genes are TRBV29-1 and TRBJ2-1, with TRBD2 matching 13 bases. Germline trimming cut 6 bases from V and 6 bases from J; bases unmatched to any gene: 11. The CDR3 has 16 residues. Germline V CDR1 and CDR2: SQVTM, ANQGSEA. The CDR3: CSVGLAGDPHPNEQFF. CDR3 bases: TGCAGCGTCGGACTAGCGGGAGATCCCCATCCCAATGAGCAGTTCTTC.

This clonotype was seen only a few times. This chain connects TRBV7-2 to TRBJ2-7; a weak D match, TRBD2 (5 bases). V lost 2 bases and J 6 bases, leaving 14 bases between the germline ends. Looked up from germline, CDR1 is SGHTA and CDR2 is FQGNSA. This CDR3 has 14 residues. DNA for the CDR3: TGTGCCAGCAGCTTACCACACGGGGTGCGCGAGCAGTACTTC. Encoded protein: CASSLPHGVREQYF.

The table lists this clonotype with a few counts. The rearrangement joins TRBV24-1 to TRBJ2-3, with 10 bases fitting TRBD2. Germline CDR1 KGHDR, CDR2 SFDVKD. This CDR3 has 14 amino acids. The J segment lost 9 bases and the V segment lost 5 bases, leaving 7 bases of the junction unmatched. CDR3 sequence: CATSGLAGAETQYF. CDR3 DNA: TGTGCCACCAGTGGGCTAGCGGGGGCCGAGACGCAGTATTTT.

This clonotype was recorded a few times. This sequence joins TRBV20-1 and TRBJ1-2; weak D call: TRBD1 (6 bases). The germline V gene has CDR1 DFQATT and CDR2 SNEGSKA (reference sequence). Trimming took off 0 bases at V and 6 bases at J, with 17 bases between the two ends. This CDR3 is 15 amino acids long. In DNA, the CDR3 is TGCAGTGCTAGAGATGCCGCGGGGGGCTCGGATGGCTACACCTTC. It encodes CSARDAAGGSDGYTF.

This clonotype was recorded a few times. The chain employs TRBV11-2 and TRBJ2-2, with D uncertain. V was shortened by 7 bases and J by 1 base, with 10 bases between the two germline ends. The CDR3 has 14 residues. The germline V gene has CDR1 SGHAT and CDR2 FQNNGV. CDR3 coding DNA: TGTGCCAGCATCTATACCGTGAACACCGGGGAGCTGTTTTTT. It translates to CASIYTVNTGELFF.

Of note for this clonotype: At one boundary the junction diverges from the germline segment, which might be a read error. The rearrangement joins TRBV29-1 to TRBJ2-3; D not certain. Looked up from germline, CDR1 is SQVTM and CDR2 is ANQGSEA. This CDR3 region has 15 residues. The CDR3, as DNA: TGCAGCGTCCAACGATCCCCCGGCAGTGCAGATACGCAGAATTTT. Translating gives CSVQRSPGSADTQNF.

CDR3 in DNA: TGCAGTGCTAGAGCGGACTTTCCGAACACCGGGGAGCTGTTTTTT. Encoded protein: CSARADFPNTGELFF. The V call is TRBV20-1, the J call TRBJ2-2, with TRBD2 as a possible D gene (5 bases). This CDR3 has 15 residues. V was clipped by 1 base and J by 0 bases, with 9 bases between them. Per the germline V gene, CDR1 is DFQATT and CDR2 is SNEGSKA (reference sequence).